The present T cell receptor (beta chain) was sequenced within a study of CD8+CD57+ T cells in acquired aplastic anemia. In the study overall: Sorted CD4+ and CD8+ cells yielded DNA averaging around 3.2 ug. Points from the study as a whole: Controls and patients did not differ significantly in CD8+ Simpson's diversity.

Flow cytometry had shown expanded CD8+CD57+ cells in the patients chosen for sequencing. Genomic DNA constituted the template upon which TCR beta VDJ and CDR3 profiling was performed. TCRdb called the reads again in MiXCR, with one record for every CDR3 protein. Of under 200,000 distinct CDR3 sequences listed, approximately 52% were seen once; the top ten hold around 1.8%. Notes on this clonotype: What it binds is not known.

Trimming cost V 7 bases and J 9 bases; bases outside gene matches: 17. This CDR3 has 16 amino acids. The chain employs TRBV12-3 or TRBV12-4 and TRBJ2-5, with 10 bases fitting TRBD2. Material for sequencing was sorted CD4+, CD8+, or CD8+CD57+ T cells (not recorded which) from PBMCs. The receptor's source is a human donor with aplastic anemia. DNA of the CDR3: TGTGCCAGCAAACCCTCCCAGACTAGCGGGCTAGTCCCCCAGTACTTC. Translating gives CASKPSQTSGLVPQYF.